This T cell receptor (beta chain) was profiled in a study of T cell responses to AZD1222 COVID-19 vaccine. Findings of the study overall: No day 14 peak samples; only post-peak repertoires were characterized. Spike-specific TCR depth and breadth grew after two AZD1222 doses.

Germline CDR1 MNHEY, CDR2 SVGAGI. CDR3 length: 14 residues. V lost 0 bases to trimming and J lost 4 bases, with 6 bases between them. A single count supports this clone. Its antigen is currently unknown. Some clones are missing from TCRdb's copy, which holds only in-frame ones; the method was immunoSEQ multiplex PCR. This table has approximately 80,000 clones, around 90% appearing once. This receptor was obtained from an adult in good health. V and J are TRBV6-5 and TRBJ1-4; D uncertain. The material sequenced was peripheral blood, taken on day 0 of AZD1222 vaccination. CDR3 DNA sequence: TGTGCCAGCAGTTACTCGAGGGATAATGAAAAACTGTTTTTT. Translation: CASSYSRDNEKLFF.